Described below is a single T cell receptor beta chain sequence and its context. The antigen remains unidentified. The data stem from a study of PD-1 blockade in classical Hodgkin lymphoma. Generated by immunoSEQ multiplex PCR, the TCRdb table keeps only in-frame clones and is missing some. The sample contains some 58,000 clones, around 89% of which appear only once. The V and J ends lost 0 bases and 1 base respectively, with 3 bases between them. This CDR3 comprises 13 residues. Germline CDR1 and CDR2: MNHEY and SMNVEV (reference sequence). Every patient was affected by relapse after autologous stem cell transplantation, while exposure to brentuximab vedotin was not uniform. Study outcomes and limitations: Repertoire differences lack defined causes, possibly disease activity or prior therapy. CD4+ TCR diversity, unlike CD8+, rose significantly by C4D1. Partial responders and progressors had significantly lower baseline TCR diversity. Some patients started nivolumab under 1 year after ASCT, and they were excluded.

The clonotype comes from a human donor with classical Hodgkin lymphoma. The chain carries TRBV27 and TRBJ1-1; D gene uncertain. This specimen consisted of peripheral blood mononuclear cells (PBMCs), obtained before the second cycle of nivolumab. As DNA, the CDR3 is TGTGCCAGCAGTTTATCGCCGAACACTGAAGCTTTCTTT. Protein product: CASSLSPNTEAFF.